A single TCR beta chain is shown here with its context. The data were taken from a study of blood T cell repertoires in COVID-19. About the research overall: From T cells, B-cell-depleted T cells, or PBMCs came the material, which was cDNA or gDNA.

V was shortened by 1 base and J by 3 bases, with 6 bases between the two germline ends. CDR3 length: 13 residues. Only in-frame clones appear in the TCRdb table, and some are missing; sequencing was by immunoSEQ multiplex PCR. In the table there are around 80,000 clones, approximately 90% of which are singletons. The sequence was obtained from a woman over 75 with acute or convalescent COVID-19. The sample comprised peripheral blood. This chain uses TRBV12-3 or TRBV12-4 with TRBJ1-1; tentative D call: TRBD1 (5 bases). In DNA, the CDR3 is TGTGCCAGCAGTTTAGACAGGTACACTGAAGCTTTCTTT. The encoded protein is CASSLDRYTEAFF.